This is a list of T cell receptor beta chains from one sample in a study of PD-1 blockade in classical Hodgkin lymphoma. Measured with immunoSEQ multiplex PCR; TCRdb has only the in-frame clones, and not every one. Of 80,000 to 100,000 clones listed, roughly 79% were seen once; the top ten hold around 15%. The starting material was peripheral blood mononuclear cells (PBMCs), obtained before the second cycle of nivolumab. The receptor set was obtained from a human donor with classical Hodgkin lymphoma. CDR3s include the opening cysteine and the closing phenylalanine or tryptophan. The order of the fields is V gene, J gene, D gene, clone size, CDR3 protein, CDR3 DNA. D genes are given only for firm matches. The listing skips clone size in some rows; elsewhere it reads once, few, many or a size class.

>TRBV5-6|TRBJ2-5|TRBD1|.
CASSSMTGSATQYF
TGTGCCAGCAGCTCAATGACAGGGAGCGCGACCCAGTACTTC
>TRBV7-2|TRBJ1-4|TRBD1|once
CASSLADRGKLFF
TGTGCCAGCAGCTTAGCGGACAGGGGAAAACTGTTTTTT
>TRBV6-4|TRBJ2-3|.|.
CASSPTSAGTDTQYF
TGTGCCAGCAGCCCCACGAGCGCGGGCACAGATACGCAGTATTTT
>TRBV7-2|TRBJ2-1|TRBD2|.
CASSLVPGTSSYNEQFF
TGTGCCAGCAGCTTAGTGCCCGGGACTAGCTCCTACAATGAGCAGTTCTTC
>TRBV11-2|TRBJ1-3|.|.
CASSRQGQLSTIYF
TGTGCCAGCAGTCGCCAGGGGCAATTGAGCACCATATATTTT
>TRBV28|TRBJ1-1|.|.
CASRGRPEAFF
TGTGCCAGCAGGGGGAGGCCTGAAGCTTTCTTT
>TRBV6-5|TRBJ2-5|.|.
CATCPLHLSGETQYF
TGTGCCACCTGCCCGCTCCACTTATCCGGAGAGACCCAGTACTTC
>TRBV5-1|TRBJ2-4|TRBD2|once
CASSGSSGSSLWSKNIQYF
TGCGCCAGCAGCGGCTCTAGCGGGAGCTCCCTTTGGTCCAAAAACATTCAGTACTTC
>TRBV5-1|TRBJ2-5|TRBD1|.
CASSNPTGMGGETQYF
TGCGCCAGCAGCAACCCGACAGGGATGGGTGGAGAGACCCAGTACTTC
>TRBV5-1|TRBJ2-5|TRBD1|.
CASSLGDSQETQYF
TGCGCCAGCAGCTTGGGGGACAGTCAAGAGACCCAGTACTTC
>TRBV5-1|TRBJ2-1|TRBD2|.
CASSSGLATGEQFF
TGCGCCAGCAGCTCCGGACTAGCGACGGGTGAGCAGTTCTTC
>TRBV19|TRBJ2-3|.|.
CASSMDWSSAQYF
TGTGCCAGTAGTATGGACTGGAGCTCGGCGCAGTATTTT
>TRBV5-5|TRBJ2-7|.|.
CASSLGLPIEQYF
TGTGCCAGCAGCTTGGGTCTTCCCATAGAGCAGTACTTC
>TRBV5-4|TRBJ1-5|.|.
CASSLDRNQPQHF
TGTGCCAGCAGCTTAGACAGAAATCAGCCCCAGCATTTT
>TRBV5-1|TRBJ2-3|.|.
CASSFVGDGTDTQYF
TGCGCCAGCAGCTTCGTGGGGGACGGCACAGATACGCAGTATTTT
>TRBV7-2|TRBJ2-1|.|.
CASSLAVSSYNEQFF
TGTGCCAGCAGCTTAGCGGTTAGCTCCTACAATGAGCAGTTCTTC
>TRBV6-5|TRBJ1-2|.|.
CASRPFGGSYGYTF
TGTGCCAGCAGGCCGTTTGGAGGGAGCTATGGCTACACCTTC
>TRBV11-3|TRBJ2-7|.|.
CASSLERGVPYEQYF
TGTGCCAGCAGCTTAGAAAGGGGGGTCCCCTACGAGCAGTACTTC
>TRBV19|TRBJ2-1|TRBD2|.
CASSSTSGRAYNEQFF
TGTGCCAGTAGCTCAACTAGCGGGAGGGCCTACAATGAGCAGTTCTTC
>TRBV10-1|TRBJ2-7|.|few
CASGTGTVYEQYF
TGCGCCAGCGGAACCGGGACGGTCTACGAGCAGTACTTC
>TRBV28|TRBJ1-1|.|.
CASTPWGGRDTEAFF
TGTGCCAGCACCCCCTGGGGGGGAAGGGACACTGAAGCTTTCTTT
>TRBV27|TRBJ1-5|TRBD1|.
CASWDRDQPQHF
TGTGCCAGCTGGGACAGGGATCAGCCCCAGCATTTT
>TRBV7-9|TRBJ2-1|.|once
CASSLAGLGQTYNEQFF
TGTGCCAGCAGCTTAGCGGGGCTGGGGCAAACCTACAATGAGCAGTTCTTC
>TRBV7-9|TRBJ2-3|TRBD2|.
CATRPREGQTDTQYF
TGTGCCACCCGTCCGCGGGAGGGCCAGACAGATACGCAGTATTTT
>TRBV6-5|TRBJ1-1|TRBD1|.
CASSWGTGSEAFF
TGTGCCAGCAGTTGGGGGACAGGGAGTGAAGCTTTCTTT
>TRBV10-3|TRBJ1-3|TRBD1|.
CAISEPQDRGLWNTIYF
TGTGCCATCAGTGAGCCCCAGGACAGGGGGCTATGGAACACCATATATTTT
>TRBV27|TRBJ2-3|TRBD2|once
CASSLSLARGADTQYF
TGTGCCAGCAGTTTATCGCTAGCTCGGGGGGCAGATACGCAGTATTTT
>TRBV7-2|TRBJ1-2|TRBD1|.
CASSFSQGAIGYTF
TGTGCCAGCAGCTTTTCCCAGGGGGCTATTGGCTACACCTTC
>TRBV6-1|TRBJ2-5|.|few
CASSEVLGARLTQYF
TGTGCCAGCAGTGAAGTCCTGGGGGCGCGTTTGACCCAGTACTTC
>TRBV14|TRBJ2-5|TRBD1|.
CASSQDRGLETQYF
TGTGCCAGCAGCCAGGACAGGGGGCTGGAGACCCAGTACTTC
>TRBV7-9|TRBJ1-4|TRBD1|.
CASRRGQSEKLFF
TGTGCCAGCAGACGGGGACAGTCGGAAAAACTGTTTTTT
>TRBV14|TRBJ2-1|TRBD2|.
CASSQPSGGYNEQFF
TGTGCCAGCAGCCAGCCTAGCGGGGGGTACAATGAGCAGTTCTTC
>TRBV2|TRBJ2-3|.|.
CASSEMAGAIDTQYF
TGTGCCAGCAGTGAAATGGCAGGGGCGATAGATACGCAGTATTTT
>TRBV28|TRBJ2-2|TRBD2|.
CASSLPPGGAGANTGELFF
TGTGCCAGCAGTTTACCGCCCGGGGGGGCGGGAGCGAACACCGGGGAGCTGTTTTTT
>TRBV27|TRBJ2-5|TRBD2|.
CASSWGREGETQYF
TGTGCCAGCAGCTGGGGGCGGGAGGGGGAGACCCAGTACTTC
>TRBV9|TRBJ2-2|.|.
CASSVTQEPGELFF
TGTGCCAGCAGCGTAACCCAAGAACCCGGGGAGCTGTTTTTT
>TRBV11-3|TRBJ2-3|.|.
CASSFDRSTDTQYF
TGTGCCAGCAGCTTTGACCGTAGCACAGATACGCAGTATTTT
>TRBV5-1|TRBJ2-5|TRBD1|.
CASSLAQGAGETQYF
TGCGCCAGCAGCTTGGCCCAGGGGGCCGGGGAGACCCAGTACTTC
>TRBV2|TRBJ1-5|.|.
CASSPTDTGSNQPQHF
TGTGCCAGCAGTCCGACCGATACAGGGAGCAATCAGCCCCAGCATTTT
>TRBV6-5|TRBJ1-5|.|.
CASSPGPYSNQPQHF
TGTGCCAGCAGCCCGGGACCCTATAGCAATCAGCCCCAGCATTTT
>TRBV2|TRBJ2-7|TRBD1|.
CASSEMGQRYF
TGTGCCAGCAGTGAAATGGGACAGCGGTACTTC
>TRBV5-6|TRBJ2-1|.|.
CASSLALNGENEQFF
TGTGCCAGCAGCTTGGCATTAAACGGGGAGAATGAGCAGTTCTTC
>TRBV6-5|TRBJ2-7|.|.
CASRRGNYEQYF
TGTGCCAGCAGGAGGGGGAACTACGAGCAGTACTTC
>TRBV28|TRBJ2-7|TRBD2|.
CASSRPSGRAFDEQYF
TGTGCCAGCAGCAGGCCCAGCGGGAGGGCCTTTGACGAGCAGTACTTC
>TRBV10-3|TRBJ1-1|.|.
CAISDHGAANTEAFF
TGTGCCATCAGTGACCATGGGGCGGCGAACACTGAAGCTTTCTTT
>TRBV5-4|TRBJ1-1|.|.
CASSLGGLGRWGTEAFF
TGTGCCAGCAGCTTAGGGGGTCTGGGGCGGTGGGGCACTGAAGCTTTCTTT
>TRBV7-9|TRBJ1-1|.|.
CASSGVNTEAFF
TGTGCCAGCAGCGGGGTTAACACTGAAGCTTTCTTT
>TRBV5-1|TRBJ1-5|.|.
CASSLLGNQPQHF
TGCGCCAGCAGCTTGTTGGGGAATCAGCCCCAGCATTTT
>TRBV19|TRBJ2-7|TRBD1|.
CASSITGTGALEQYF
TGTGCCAGTAGTATTACCGGGACAGGGGCTCTCGAGCAGTACTTC
>TRBV5-4|TRBJ1-5|.|few
CASSSSPGYSNQPQHF
TGTGCCAGCAGCTCCTCCCCAGGTTATAGCAATCAGCCCCAGCATTTT
>TRBV2|TRBJ2-5|.|.
CASSWGAGEQETQYF
TGTGCCAGTTCCTGGGGGGCTGGGGAACAAGAGACCCAGTACTTC